These 4 T cell receptor beta chains share one sample of origin, sequenced in a study of molecular identifiers for immune sequencing clone quantification. Each CDR3 protein gets one entry after TCRdb re-called the PCR reads with MiXCR. The top ten clones hold about 1.1% of a sample with just over 35,000 distinct CDR3 sequences, about 18% of them seen once. The specimen was naive CD8+ T cells from blood, with Jurkat cell RNA spiked in. The subset was: FACS-sorted CD8+CD4-CCR7+CD45RA+ naive T cells. The receptors derive from a human donor in good health. Some libraries in this study had Jurkat cell RNA spiked in.

The sample holds many counts of this clonotype. The CDR3 here is CASSGTGGEKLFF. CDR3 coding DNA: TGCGCCAGCAGCGGTACAGGGGGTGAAAAACTGTTTTTT. The rearrangement links TRBV4-1 to TRBJ1-4; TRBD1 matches at 8 bases. The V gene end was trimmed by 5 bases and the J gene end by 7 bases; junction bases not matched to a gene: 3. Germline V gives CDR1 MGHRA, CDR2 YSYEKL. The CDR3 extends over 13 amino acids.

For this clonotype: This could be a read error, since a much larger clone is one nucleotide away. The chain joins TRBV6-2 or TRBV6-3 to TRBJ1-2; D gene uncertain. The germline V gene encodes CDR1 MNHEY and CDR2 SVGEGT. The V end was cut by 5 bases, the J end by 9 bases, with 13 bases between. The CDR3 consists of 12 residues. The CDR3, as DNA: TGTGCCAGCAGTCCCCGGGTTGACAGCTACACCTTC. It is translated as CASSPRVDSYTF.

Remarks on this clonotype: The junction and the germline gene differ at one end; a read error may be behind it. The chain couples TRBV7-6 to TRBJ1-1, with D maybe TRBD1 (6 bases). There are 14 residues in the CDR3. Germline-derived CDR1 and CDR2 are SGHVS and FNYEAQ. CDR3 sequence reads: CASSPGQLNTEALF. The CDR3 coding sequence is TGTGCCAGCAGCCCTGGACAGCTGAACACTGAAGCTCTCTTT.

This clonotype was seen many times. The chain joins TRBV29-1 to TRBJ2-7; D might be TRBD2 (6 bases). CDR1 SQVTM and CDR2 ANQGSEA come from the germline V gene. The ends were cut back, 4 bases at V and 2 bases at J, with 9 bases in the middle. CDR3 length: 12 residues. CDR3 region: CSVGGLPYEQYF. Here the CDR3 DNA reads TGCAGCGTTGGGGGACTCCCCTACGAGCAGTACTTC.